Each of the 24 T cell receptor beta chains below was sequenced from the same sample in a study of cytomegalovirus exposure and HLA in healthy donors. With 60 Vbeta and 13 Jbeta primers, the PCR was carried out. Sequencing used immunoSEQ multiplex PCR; TCRdb keeps in-frame clones, though not all of them. Counted here are about 140,000 clones, more than 75% occurring once; the ten biggest clones make up around 5%. Sequenced: PBMCs. These receptors all come from a male donor in good health and CMV-seronegative.

The rearrangement uses TRBV6-5 and TRBJ2-7, with 13 bases identical to TRBD2. The CDR3 loop spans 14 amino acids. V lost 10 bases and J lost 6; bases outside the gene matches: 9. Germline assignment: CDR1 MNHEY and CDR2 SVGAGI. CDR3: CATRTSGGHLEQYF. In DNA form, the CDR3 reads TGTGCCACCCGGACTAGCGGGGGACATCTCGAGCAGTACTTC.

Only one count was recorded for this clone. V gene TRBV6-6 combines with J gene TRBJ2-1, with no clear D. V lost 0 bases, J lost 0 bases, and 9 bases lay in between. The CDR3 is made up of 16 amino acids. The germline CDR1 and CDR2 sequences are MNHNY and SVGAGI (reference sequence). DNA of the CDR3: TGTGCCAGCAGTTACTCTTCCACGGTCTCCTACAATGAGCAGTTCTTC. Translated: CASSYSSTVSYNEQFF.

V and J are TRBV7-2 and TRBJ1-1; D not resolved. Germline CDR1 is SGHTA and CDR2 is FQGNSA. This CDR3 has 16 amino acids. V was pared by 3 bases and J by 1 base, with 15 bases between. The CDR3 nucleotides read TGTGCCAGCAGCTTGGAGGAAGGACTCCAGAACACTGAAGCTTTCTTT. Protein sequence: CASSLEEGLQNTEAFF.

The chain uses TRBV7-9 and TRBJ2-1; 8 nucleotides match TRBD1. CDR1 is SEHNR, CDR2 FQNEAQ, per germline (reference sequence). The CDR3 contains 16 residues. The V gene end was trimmed by 5 bases and the J gene end by 2 bases; junction bases not matched to a gene: 8. The CDR3 nucleotides read TGTGCCAGCAGCACCCAAACAGGGGGTACCTACAATGAGCAGTTCTTC. The encoded protein is CASSTQTGGTYNEQFF.

The chain couples TRBV28 to TRBJ2-7, with TRBD2 identical over 7 bases. The V and J ends lost 3 bases and 3 bases, in that order; junction bases with no gene match: 2. The germline gives CDR1 MDHEN, CDR2 SYDVKM. The CDR3 is 13 residues long. The CDR3 region has the DNA TGTGCCAGCAGTTTTACTAGCGTCTACGAGCAGTACTTC. Translating it yields CASSFTSVYEQYF. The entire variable domain, with the rest obtained from reference TRBV28 and TRBJ2-7, is as follows: DVKVTQSSRYLVKRTGEKVFLECVQDMDHENMFWYRQDPGLGLRLIYFSYDVKMKEKGDIPEGYSVSREKKERFSLILESASTNQTSMYLCASSFTSVYEQYFGPGTRLTVT.

This chain uses TRBV5-4 with TRBJ1-1; no clear D. The CDR3 length is 15 residues. Trimming removed 3 bases at V and 3 bases at J, with 15 bases between. Germline assignment: CDR1 SGHNT and CDR2 YYREEE (reference sequence). The CDR3 loop reads CASSSRREIDTEAFF. The DNA of the CDR3 is TGTGCCAGCAGCTCCCGGAGGGAAATAGACACTGAAGCTTTCTTT. The variable domain in full, completed from reference TRBV5-4 and TRBJ1-1, reads ETGVTQSPTHLIKTRGQQVTLRCSSQSGHNTVSWYQQALGQGPQFIFQYYREEENGRGNFPPRFSGLQFPNYSSELNVNALELDDSALYLCASSSRREIDTEAFFGQGTRLTVV.

On this clone itself: This sample includes further DNA sequences coding for the same CDR3. The chain employs TRBV5-1 and TRBJ2-1; 7 bases align to TRBD2. The CDR3 extends over 14 amino acids. Germline assignment: CDR1 SGHRS and CDR2 YFSETQ. V was clipped by 0 bases and J by 5 bases; unmatched bases: 2. CDR3 sequence (DNA): TGCGCCAGCAGCTTGGGAAGCGGGGACAATGAGCAGTTCTTC. Its protein product is CASSLGSGDNEQFF.

This clone was counted a single time. This sequence joins TRBV6-5 and TRBJ1-2; TRBD1 matches at 9 bases. Germline assignment: CDR1 MNHEY and CDR2 SVGAGI. This CDR3 comprises 16 residues. Germline trimming cut 0 bases from V and 8 bases from J; bases unmatched to any gene: 10. The CDR3 DNA reads TGTGCCAGCAGTTACTCCGGTAGGACAGGGGTTGGCGGCTACACCTTC. Amino acid sequence: CASSYSGRTGVGGYTF.

This clone was seen only a few times. The chain combines TRBV5-6 with TRBJ2-5, with D possibly being TRBD1 (5 bases). This CDR3 contains 14 residues. Germline CDR1 SGHDT, CDR2 YYEEEE. Trimming took off 1 base at V and 5 bases at J, with 12 bases between the two ends. The CDR3 sequence: CASSLYLKGETQYF. DNA of the CDR3: TGTGCCAGCAGCTTGTACCTAAAGGGGGAGACCCAGTACTTC.

The chain combines TRBV6-6 with TRBJ1-5; D call uncertain. Trimming took off 6 bases at V and 5 bases at J, with 14 bases between the two ends. Germline values: CDR1 MNHNY, CDR2 SVGAGI (reference sequence). The CDR3 extends over 14 amino acids. CDR3 in amino acids: CASSYETNDQPQHF. CDR3 DNA: TGTGCCAGCAGCTATGAAACCAACGATCAGCCCCAGCATTTT.

The V call is TRBV4-3, the J call TRBJ2-1; 12 nucleotides align to TRBD1. Germline assignment: CDR1 LGHNA and CDR2 YSLEER. The J segment lost 9 bases and the V segment lost 3 bases, leaving 15 bases of the junction unmatched. The CDR3 totals 18 residues. The CDR3 region has the DNA TGCGCCAGCAGCCAGTTATTTCGGTTGGGACAGGGGGCGCGTGAGCAGTTCTTC. It encodes CASSQLFRLGQGAREQFF.

This chain joins TRBV2 and TRBJ1-2, with D possibly TRBD1 on 5 matching bases. Germline V lookup: CDR1 SNHLY, CDR2 FYNNEI. V lost 2 bases to trimming and J lost 4 bases, with 11 bases between them. The CDR3 is 14 residues long. Here the CDR3 DNA reads TGTGCCAGCAGTGAACTGTGGGGGGGCTATGGCTACACCTTC. This translates into CASSELWGGYGYTF.

The gene calls are TRBV2 and TRBJ2-7; maybe TRBD1 (6 bases). The CDR3 covers 12 residues. Germline assignment: CDR1 SNHLY and CDR2 FYNNEI. V lost 6 bases and J lost 4, with 10 bases in between. The CDR3 loop reads CASSPTGYEQYF. The CDR3 coding sequence is TGTGCCAGCAGCCCCACAGGGTACGAGCAGTACTTC.

The chain couples TRBV7-9 to TRBJ1-1; the D gene is possibly TRBD1 (5 bases). Trimming took off 3 bases at V and 3 bases at J, with 14 bases between the two ends. Germline lookup yields CDR1 SEHNR and CDR2 FQNEAQ (reference sequence). This CDR3 region has 15 residues. CDR3 DNA sequence: TGTGCCAGCAGCTTTCCGGGGGGAAGGGACACTGAAGCTTTCTTT. Translation: CASSFPGGRDTEAFF.

The chain carries TRBV7-6 and TRBJ2-3; the match to TRBD1 covers 9 bases. V was pared by 6 bases and J by 2 bases, with 6 bases of the junction left unmatched. The germline CDR1 and CDR2 sequences are SGHVS and FNYEAQ. The CDR3 is 15 amino acids. The CDR3 sequence: CASRGTGSFTDTQYF. DNA of the CDR3: TGTGCCAGCAGGGGGACAGGGAGCTTCACAGATACGCAGTATTTT. The entire variable domain, with the rest obtained from reference TRBV7-6 and TRBJ2-3, is as follows: GAGVSQSPRYKVTKRGQDVALRCDPISGHVSLYWYRQALGQGPEFLTYFNYEAQQDKSGLPNDRFSAERPEGSISTLTIQRTEQRDSAMYRCASRGTGSFTDTQYFGPGTRLTVL.

The V gene is TRBV19, the J gene TRBJ1-2; 7 nucleotides line up with TRBD1. The V gene's germline CDR1 is LNHDA and CDR2 SQIVND (reference sequence). Unmatched junction bases numbered 6, after V lost 5 bases and J lost 6 bases. The CDR3 spans 13 residues. The CDR3 loop reads CASSSDRRNGYTF. CDR3 nucleotides: TGTGCCAGTAGTTCGGACAGGCGAAATGGCTACACCTTC.

The sample holds a few counts of this clone. The chain carries TRBV27 and TRBJ2-7, with TRBD1 as a possible D gene (5 bases). The CDR3 sequence is 14 residues long. In germline, CDR1 is MNHEY, CDR2 SMNVEV (reference sequence). V was pared by 5 bases and J by 0 bases, with 11 bases between. The CDR3 region is CASSPQGPSYEQYF. The CDR3 DNA reads as TGTGCCAGCAGTCCCCAGGGTCCCTCCTACGAGCAGTACTTC.

V gene TRBV9 combines with J gene TRBJ2-2, with D possibly being TRBD1 (5 bases). Germline CDR1 is SGDLS and CDR2 is YYNGEE. V was cut by 0 bases and J by 4 bases, with 10 bases left in between. The CDR3 covers 15 residues. Here the CDR3 reads CASSVEAGLTGELFF. CDR3 in DNA: TGTGCCAGCAGCGTAGAGGCAGGGCTCACCGGGGAGCTGTTTTTT.

The chain couples TRBV10-3 to TRBJ1-6; no definite D call. The CDR3 length is 14 residues. The ends were cut back, 8 bases at V and 4 bases at J, with 12 bases in the middle. Looked up from germline, CDR1 is ENHRY and CDR2 is SYGVKD. In DNA form, the CDR3 reads TGTGCCATCCGGTCAGGTGATTATAATTCACCCCTCCACTTT. Translated, it gives CAIRSGDYNSPLHF.

V is TRBV4-1 and J is TRBJ1-1; D unresolved. The V end was cut by 1 base, the J end by 3 bases, with 12 bases between. The CDR3 contains 15 residues. Germline-derived CDR1 and CDR2 are MGHRA and YSYEKL. The CDR3 coding sequence is TGCGCCAGCAGCCAAGGGGTGTATGGAGACACTGAAGCTTTCTTT. This codes for CASSQGVYGDTEAFF.

This chain joins TRBV28 and TRBJ1-6, with 7 bases lining up with TRBD1. This CDR3 spans 20 amino acids. Germline trimming cut 3 bases from V and 0 bases from J; bases unmatched to any gene: 14. Germline CDR1 reads MDHEN; CDR2 reads SYDVKM. The CDR3 protein is CASSFTLPDRLSSYNSPLHF. CDR3 in DNA: TGTGCCAGCAGTTTTACTCTTCCGGACAGGCTGAGCTCCTATAATTCACCCCTCCACTTT.

This clone was found a few times. V usage is TRBV4-2 and J usage is TRBJ1-1; tentative D call: TRBD1 (5 bases). CDR1 and CDR2 from the germline V gene are LGHNA and YNFKEQ. V lost 1 base to trimming and J lost 3 bases, with 18 bases between them. The CDR3 has 17 amino acids. In nucleotides, the CDR3 is TGTGCCAGCAGCCAAGTCTCGATAGGGGTCGTTGACACTGAAGCTTTCTTT. Its translation: CASSQVSIGVVDTEAFF.

The chain is built from TRBV4-1 and TRBJ1-5, with TRBD1 matching over 10 bases. The CDR3 sequence is 16 residues long. V was pared by 0 bases and J by 2 bases, with 1 base of the junction left unmatched. Germline V CDR1 and CDR2: MGHRA, YSYEKL. The CDR3 nucleotides are TGCGCCAGCAGCCAAGACGGGACAGGGGGCAATCAGCCCCAGCATTTT. Amino acids: CASSQDGTGGNQPQHF.

The V and J genes are TRBV28 and TRBJ2-6; D ambiguous. CDR1 and CDR2 (germline): MDHEN, SYDVKM. Trimming removed 8 bases from V and 1 base from J, with 6 bases in between. There are 13 residues in the CDR3. Written as DNA, the CDR3 is TGTGCCAGCCTTACTTCTGGGGCCAACGTCCTGACTTTC. Its translation is CASLTSGANVLTF.